This T cell receptor beta chain originates from a study of regulatory T cells in long-lasting Graves disease. Points from the study as a whole: Newly diagnosed patients shared 1,000 or so public clonotypes; persistent patients shared around 2,800. There was favoring of TRBV28, TRBJ1-2 and TRBJ2-5 in persistent disease.

The time point denotes: persistent/refractory GD, antithyroid drugs over 5 years with positive TRAb. After RNA was extracted from PBMCs, the TCR library was made from it. The CDR3 extends over 15 amino acids. The ends were cut back, 5 bases at V and 0 bases at J, with 13 bases in the middle. Germline CDR1 and CDR2: MDHEN and SYDVKM. This clonotype turned up a few times. Its target is unknown. Combining iRepertoire HTBI primers with Arm-PCR of CDR3 regions, the authors built TCR beta libraries. A single record per CDR3 protein comes from TCRdb applying MiXCR to the multiplex PCR reads. The sample holds almost 350,000 distinct CDR3 sequences, around 19% seen once.

This clonotype was obtained from a female donor with Graves disease. Sample: peripheral blood mononuclear cells (PBMCs), taken when the disease was refractory, from a patient treated with antithyroid drugs. The chain links TRBV28 to TRBJ1-1; possibly TRBD1 for D (5 bases). The CDR3 spells CASSLPEGLNTEAFF. DNA of the CDR3: TGTGCCAGCAGTCTCCCGGAGGGACTGAACACTGAAGCTTTCTTT. The full variable domain, rest sourced from reference TRBV28 and TRBJ1-1, is DVKVTQSSRYLVKRTGEKVFLECVQDMDHENMFWYRQDPGLGLRLIYFSYDVKMKEKGDIPEGYSVSREKKERFSLILESASTNQTSMYLCASSLPEGLNTEAFFGQGTRLTVV.